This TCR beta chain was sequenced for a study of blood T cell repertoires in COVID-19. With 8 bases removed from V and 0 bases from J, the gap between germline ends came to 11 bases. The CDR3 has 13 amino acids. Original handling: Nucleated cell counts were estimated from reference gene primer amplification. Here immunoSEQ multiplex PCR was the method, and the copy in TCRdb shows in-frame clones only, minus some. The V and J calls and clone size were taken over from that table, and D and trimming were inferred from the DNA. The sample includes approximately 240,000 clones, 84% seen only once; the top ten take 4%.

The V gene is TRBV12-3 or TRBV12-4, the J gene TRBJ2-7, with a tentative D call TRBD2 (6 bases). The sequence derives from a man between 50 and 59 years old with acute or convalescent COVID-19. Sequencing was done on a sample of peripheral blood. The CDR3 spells CASSQDYSYEQYF. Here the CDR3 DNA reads TGTGCCAGCTCGCAGGACTACTCCTACGAGCAGTACTTC.